The 17 T cell receptor beta chains below come from one sample, sequenced in a study of blood T cells in healthy people across ages. Then a second PCR, running roughly 7 to 11 cycles, was carried out with a sample-barcoded 5' primer and a J-beta primer mix. TCRdb processed the 5' RACE reads anew with MiXCR; each CDR3 protein has one entry. The sample gives roughly 570,000 distinct CDR3 sequences, 25% to 30% of which show up once; roughly 18% is in the top ten. The sample taken for sequencing was blood. These receptors originate from a woman between 65 and 79 years old in good health.

The V gene is TRBV9, the J gene TRBJ2-3; 7 bases line up with TRBD2. The V gene's germline CDR1 is SGDLS and CDR2 YYNGEE. V trimming: 2 bases; J trimming: 2 bases; junction bases outside the gene matches: 5. This CDR3 region has 15 residues. The CDR3 loop is CASSVRGVPTDTQYF. DNA for the CDR3: TGTGCCAGCAGCGTCCGGGGGGTTCCCACAGATACGCAGTATTTT.

This clonotype appeared a few times. The chain recombines TRBV6-2 or TRBV6-3 with TRBJ2-1; 11 nucleotides align to TRBD2. Unmatched junction bases numbered 13, after V lost 6 bases and J lost 0 bases. Germline CDR1 reads MNHEY; CDR2 reads SVGEGT. The CDR3 runs to 19 residues. In nucleotides, the CDR3 is TGTGCCAGCAGCATAGGAGATCCTAGCGGGGGGCACTCCTACAATGAGCAGTTCTTC. Amino acid sequence: CASSIGDPSGGHSYNEQFF.

This clonotype turned up a few times. CDR3 sequence (DNA): TGTGCCAGCAGTTACCTAGGGGAGAAAGCCTACGAGCAGTACTTC. Its protein is CASSYLGEKAYEQYF. V is TRBV6-2 or TRBV6-3 and J is TRBJ2-5; either TRBD1 or TRBD2 may fit D (5 bases each). The J call may be faulty, since TRBJ2-7 better matches the DNA end. From germline, CDR1 is MNHEY and CDR2 SVGEGT. This CDR3 is 15 amino acids long.

V and J are TRBV27 and TRBJ2-3; TRBD1 might be the D (5 bases). The germline gives CDR1 MNHEY, CDR2 SMNVEV (reference sequence). This CDR3 has 13 amino acids. V was trimmed by 5 bases and J by 4 bases, leaving 10 bases between them. For the CDR3, the DNA is TGTGCCAGCAGTGCCACGACAGCAGATACGCAGTATTTT. Protein sequence: CASSATTADTQYF.

This clonotype was picked up a small number of times. The chain is built from TRBV7-2 and TRBJ1-1; a weak D match, TRBD1 (6 bases). Germline CDR1 is SGHTA and CDR2 is FQGNSA. This CDR3 region has 12 residues. V lost 3 bases and J lost 6, with 8 bases in between. The chain's CDR3 is CASSFGGPEAFF. DNA for the CDR3: TGTGCCAGCAGCTTCGGGGGGCCTGAAGCTTTCTTT. The variable domain in full, completed from reference TRBV7-2 and TRBJ1-1, reads GAGVSQSPSNKVTEKGKDVELRCDPISGHTALYWYRQSLGQGLEFLIYFQGNSAPDKSGLPSDRFSAERTGGSVSTLTIQRTQQEDSAVYLCASSFGGPEAFFGQGTRLTVV.

The chain couples TRBV2 to TRBJ2-3, with 8 nucleotides matching TRBD2. This CDR3 spans 15 amino acids. The germline CDR1 and CDR2 sequences are SNHLY and FYNNEI. The trim removed 6 bases at V and 4 bases at J, leaving 9 bases unmatched. CDR3 nucleotide sequence: TGTGCCAGCAGCGGGAGGGACACATACGCAGATACGCAGTATTTT. Translating gives CASSGRDTYADTQYF.

The chain joins TRBV19 to TRBJ1-1; D gene ambiguous. Germline loops: CDR1 LNHDA, CDR2 SQIVND (reference sequence). The CDR3 extends over 15 amino acids. V lost 7 bases, J lost 1 base, and 16 bases lay in between. The CDR3 DNA sequence: TGTGCCAGTACCCCTGGTCACGCAGGGAACACTGAAGCTTTCTTT. Translation: CASTPGHAGNTEAFF.

In this sample, this clonotype turned up many times. The chain couples TRBV6-4 to TRBJ2-1, with no clear D. CDR1 MRHNA and CDR2 SNTAGT come from the germline V gene. V was shortened by 5 bases and J by 12 bases, with 17 bases between the two germline ends. The CDR3 contains 13 residues. CDR3 region: CASSPAPGSGQFF. The CDR3 DNA sequence: TGTGCCAGCAGTCCAGCCCCCGGGTCGGGGCAGTTCTTC.

Only a few counts were recorded for this clonotype. The chain couples TRBV6-2 or TRBV6-3 to TRBJ1-4; D uncertain. The CDR3 totals 15 residues. CDR1 MNHEY and CDR2 SVGEGT come from the germline V gene. The V end lost 5 bases, the J end lost 5 bases, and 15 bases lay between the germline ends. The CDR3 nucleotides are TGTGCCAGCAGTACGGAGACTTCAAGAAATGAAAAACTGTTTTTT. This encodes CASSTETSRNEKLFF.

This clonotype occurred a few times. The chain uses TRBV7-8 and TRBJ2-5; 8 nucleotides match TRBD2. The last part of the DNA fits TRBJ2-1 better; the J call may be wrong. The CDR3 is 15 amino acids. Germline V gene lookup returns CDR1 SGHVS and CDR2 FQNEAQ. CDR3 in DNA: TGTGCCAGCAGCCCTTTCGGGGGGGCGCTAAATGAGCAGTTCTTC. This encodes CASSPFGGALNEQFF.

The CDR3 bases are TGCGCCAGCAGCTTAGAAATTCGGCACAATGAGCAGTTCTTC. Translation gives CASSLEIRHNEQFF. This sequence joins TRBV5-1 and TRBJ2-1, with unresolved D. V was clipped by 2 bases and J by 5 bases, with 11 bases between them. Per the germline V gene, CDR1 is SGHRS and CDR2 is YFSETQ. This CDR3 contains 14 residues.

The genes are TRBV20-1 and TRBJ1-1; D might be TRBD1 (6 bases). The V end lost 3 bases, the J end lost 3 bases, and 14 bases lay between the germline ends. CDR1 is DFQATT, CDR2 SNEGSKA, per germline (reference sequence). This CDR3 has 14 amino acids. CDR3 coding DNA: TGCAGTGCTAGGGTAGGGGGTGGTGACACTGAAGCTTTCTTT. Amino acids: CSARVGGGDTEAFF.

This chain joins TRBV7-6 and TRBJ2-5, with D possibly being TRBD1 or TRBD2 (6 bases each). Trimming removed 8 bases at V and 4 bases at J, with 17 bases between. There are 14 residues in the CDR3. Looked up from germline, CDR1 is SGHVS and CDR2 is FNYEAQ. For the CDR3, the DNA is TGTGCCAGCGTCACAGGGAGGAGTGGAGAGACCCAGTACTTC. It encodes CASVTGRSGETQYF.

The chain is built from TRBV27 and TRBJ2-5; D possibly matches TRBD1 or TRBD2 (6 bases each). The CDR3 runs to 16 residues. The germline V and J ends were trimmed by 5 bases and 2 bases, with 18 bases remaining between them. In germline, CDR1 is MNHEY, CDR2 SMNVEV (reference sequence). CDR3 protein: CASSRGGGGIQETQYF. The CDR3 nucleotides are TGTGCCAGCAGTCGGGGAGGAGGGGGTATTCAAGAGACCCAGTACTTC.

The chain has TRBV7-9 and TRBJ1-3; the D is unclear. CDR3 length: 18 residues. V gave up 2 bases and J gave up 0 bases, with 17 bases separating them. Per the germline V gene, CDR1 is SEHNR and CDR2 is FQNEAQ (reference sequence). CDR3 sequence: CASSLYGVKGPSGNTIYF. Here the CDR3 DNA reads TGTGCCAGCAGCTTATACGGGGTCAAAGGGCCCTCTGGAAACACCATATATTTT. The full variable domain, in which reference TRBV7-9 and TRBJ1-3 provide the parts outside the CDR3, is DTGVSQNPRHKITKRGQNVTFRCDPISEHNRLYWYRQTLGQGPEFLTYFQNEAQLEKSRLLSDRFSAERPKGSFSTLEIQRTEQGDSAMYLCASSLYGVKGPSGNTIYFGEGSWLTVV.

The rearrangement uses TRBV7-2 and TRBJ1-1; 8 bases match TRBD1. Germline loops: CDR1 SGHTA, CDR2 FQGNSA. The CDR3 extends over 15 amino acids. V trimming: 2 bases; J trimming: 0 bases; junction bases outside the gene matches: 2. CDR3 protein: CASSLPGQVNTEAFF. The CDR3 coding sequence is TGTGCCAGCAGCTTACCGGGACAGGTGAACACTGAAGCTTTCTTT.

CDR3 in DNA: TGCAGTGCGCTCCAGGGGAACACTGAAGCTTTCTTT. Translating it yields CSALQGNTEAFF. The rearrangement links TRBV20-1 to TRBJ1-1, with a weak D call TRBD1 (5 bases). V lost 6 bases to trimming and J lost 1 base, with 9 bases between them. Germline V lookup: CDR1 DFQATT, CDR2 SNEGSKA (reference sequence). The CDR3 runs 12 residues.